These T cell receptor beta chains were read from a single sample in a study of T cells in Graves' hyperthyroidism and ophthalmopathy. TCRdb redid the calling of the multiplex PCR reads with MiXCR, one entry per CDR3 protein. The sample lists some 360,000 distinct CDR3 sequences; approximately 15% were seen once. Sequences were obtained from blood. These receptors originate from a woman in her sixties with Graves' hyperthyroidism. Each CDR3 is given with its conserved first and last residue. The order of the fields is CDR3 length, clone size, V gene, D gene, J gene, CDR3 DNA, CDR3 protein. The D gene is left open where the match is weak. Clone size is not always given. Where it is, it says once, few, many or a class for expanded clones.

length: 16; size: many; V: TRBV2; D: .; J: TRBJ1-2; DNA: TGTGCCAGCAATGGCATCAATTCGGGAGGGGATTATGGCTACACCTTC; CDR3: CASNGINSGGDYGYTF
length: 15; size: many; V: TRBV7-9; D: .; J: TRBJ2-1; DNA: TGTGCCAGCAGCTTAACGAGACTAAGAACTGGTGAGCAGTTCTTC; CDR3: CASSLTRLRTGEQFF
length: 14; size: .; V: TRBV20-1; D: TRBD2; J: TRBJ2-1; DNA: TGCAGTGCTAGAGCGGGACTAGCGGGAGTAGAGCAGTTCTTC; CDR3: CSARAGLAGVEQFF
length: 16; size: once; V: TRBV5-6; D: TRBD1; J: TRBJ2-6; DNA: TGTGCCAGCAGACAGGGGGCCCACGGTGGGGCCAACGTCCTGACTTTC; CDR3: CASRQGAHGGANVLTF
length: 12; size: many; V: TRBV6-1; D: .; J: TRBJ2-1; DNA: TGTGCCAGCAGGGGAAGACAGGTGGAGCAGTTCTTC; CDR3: CASRGRQVEQFF
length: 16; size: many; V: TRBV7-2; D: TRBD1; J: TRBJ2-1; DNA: TGTGCCAGCAGCTCACAGGGGTCGAGCTCCTACAATGAGCAGTTCTTC; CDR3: CASSSQGSSSYNEQFF
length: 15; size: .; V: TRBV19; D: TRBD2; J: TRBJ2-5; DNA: TGTGCCAGTAGACGACTAGCGGCCTACCCGGAGACCCAGTACTTC; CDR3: CASRRLAAYPETQYF
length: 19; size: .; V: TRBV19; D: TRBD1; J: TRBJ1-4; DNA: TGTGCCAGTAGTATGTTCTCCGGGACAGGGGGCAGGGCTAATGAAAAACTGTTTTTT; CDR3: CASSMFSGTGGRANEKLFF
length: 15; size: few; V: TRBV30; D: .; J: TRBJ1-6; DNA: TGTGCCTGGAGTCTTGGCGGGTTGGAGAATTCACCCCTCCACTTT; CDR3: CAWSLGGLENSPLHF
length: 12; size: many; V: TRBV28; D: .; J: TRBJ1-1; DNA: TGTGCCAGCATTTCCACAGGGTTTGAAGCTTTCTTT; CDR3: CASISTGFEAFF
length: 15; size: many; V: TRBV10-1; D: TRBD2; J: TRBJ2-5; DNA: TGCGCCAGCAGTGATGAGGCGGGAGGGCCCGAGACCCAGTACTTC; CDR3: CASSDEAGGPETQYF